Listed below are T cell receptor beta chains from one sample, sequenced in a study of T cells in Graves' hyperthyroidism and ophthalmopathy. TCRdb fed the multiplex PCR reads into MiXCR, producing one record per CDR3 protein. The table records 550,000 to 650,000 distinct CDR3 sequences, 12% to 15% of them present only once. Specimen: blood. The receptors originated from a woman aged 40 to 50 with Graves' hyperthyroidism. CDR3s include the opening cysteine and the closing phenylalanine or tryptophan. Each record gives: V gene, D gene, J gene, clone size, CDR3 DNA, CDR3 protein. D genes are given only for firm matches. Size values are once, few and many counts, or a class for expanded clones, and some rows have none.

TRBV28	NA	TRBJ1-4	few	TGTGCCAGCGGAGATAATGAAAAACTGTTTTTT	CASGDNEKLFF
TRBV11-2	TRBD2	TRBJ2-7	NA	TGTGCCAGCAGCTTGGACGGACCCGGGACTAGACATCACGAGCAGTACTTC	CASSLDGPGTRHHEQYF
TRBV2	TRBD2	TRBJ2-2	many	TGTGCCAGCAGAGTGACTAGCGGGAGTGTCACCGGGGAGCTGTTTTTT	CASRVTSGSVTGELFF
TRBV24-1	NA	TRBJ2-3	few	TGTGCCACCAGTGATTTGCAGGGGGATACGCAGTATTTT	CATSDLQGDTQYF
TRBV7-6	TRBD1	TRBJ1-2	few	TGTGCCAGCAGCTTGGGACAGGGCTATGACTATGGCTACACCTTC	CASSLGQGYDYGYTF
TRBV15	NA	TRBJ1-2	many	TGTGCCACCAGCAGAGATTCCGGCAGTACTAACTATGGCTACACCTTC	CATSRDSGSTNYGYTF
TRBV28	NA	TRBJ1-1	many	TGTGCCAGCAGTTTTTCCGGGCTTAACACTGAAGCTTTCTTT	CASSFSGLNTEAFF
TRBV6-1	TRBD2	TRBJ2-7	many	TGTGCCAGCAGTTACGACGGGGACTACTCCTTCGACGAGCAGTACTTC	CASSYDGDYSFDEQYF
TRBV20-1	TRBD2	TRBJ2-7	NA	TGCAGTGCTAGAGGGTTGGGAGCGGGAGGAGGTGAGCAGTACTTC	CSARGLGAGGGEQYF
TRBV3-1	NA	TRBJ1-1	many	TGTGCCAGCAGCCAACAGGGGAGGGAAGCTTTCTTT	CASSQQGREAFF
TRBV11-2	NA	TRBJ2-3	many	TGTGCCAGCAGCCACTGGACGGATCCCAGTACAGATACGCAGTATTTT	CASSHWTDPSTDTQYF
TRBV28	NA	TRBJ1-2	many	TGTGCCAGCAACTCCGCTAACTATGGCTACACCTTC	CASNSANYGYTF
TRBV19	NA	TRBJ2-7	few	TGTGCCAGTAGTATCGGACCGAGTGAGCAGTACTTC	CASSIGPSEQYF
TRBV3-1	NA	TRBJ1-1	many	TGTGCCAGCAGCCAACATGACACAGGAGGCACTGAAGCTTTCTTT	CASSQHDTGGTEAFF
TRBV2	NA	TRBJ1-2	many	TGTGCCAGCAACTGGGGGGGCAGGGGAACAAATGGCTACACCTTC	CASNWGGRGTNGYTF
TRBV19	NA	TRBJ2-7	NA	TGTGCCAGTAGTCCTACCTGGGGCTACGAGCAGTACTTC	CASSPTWGYEQYF
TRBV20-1	TRBD1	TRBJ2-7	few	TGCAGTGCTGAACCATCCCCGAAGACATCGGGACAGGGCTACGAGCAGTACTTC	CSAEPSPKTSGQGYEQYF
TRBV5-4	NA	TRBJ1-3	few	TGTGCCAGCAGCTTGGACAGGGTACCTGGAAACACCATATATTTT	CASSLDRVPGNTIYF
TRBV5-1	TRBD1	TRBJ2-1	many	TGCGCCAGCAGCCAAGACAGGGTATCCTACAATGAGCAGTTCTTC	CASSQDRVSYNEQFF
TRBV7-4	NA	TRBJ1-4	few	TGTGCCAGCAGCCCCCCCGGGGGGGAGAATGAAAAACTGTTTTTT	CASSPPGGENEKLFF
TRBV5-4	NA	TRBJ1-2	NA	TGTGCCAGCAGCTTTTGGGGACATTCCAACTATGGCTACACCTTC	CASSFWGHSNYGYTF
TRBV6-1	TRBD1	TRBJ1-1	many	TGTGCCAGCAGTATAGGGACAGGGATTTTAAAAACTGAAGCTTTCTTT	CASSIGTGILKTEAFF
TRBV7-9	NA	TRBJ2-7	many	TGTGCCAGCAGCTTAGGGTCGGGGGCCGACTACGAGCAGTACTTC	CASSLGSGADYEQYF
TRBV7-8	NA	TRBJ2-5	NA	TGTGCCAGCAGCCTACGACTGCAAGAGACCCAGTACTTC	CASSLRLQETQYF
TRBV11-2	NA	TRBJ2-5	many	TGTGCCAGCAGCCGTCACAGGGTCCAAGAGACCCAGTACTTC	CASSRHRVQETQYF
TRBV7-6	NA	TRBJ1-5	few	TGTGCCAGCAGCTCCGGACCGATAAATCAGCCCCAGCATTTT	CASSSGPINQPQHF
TRBV30	NA	TRBJ1-1	many	TGTGCCTGGAGTGTAGACACCAAAGTGAACACTGAAGCTTTCTTT	CAWSVDTKVNTEAFF
TRBV15	TRBD1	TRBJ1-5	few	TGTGCCACCAGCAGAACAGGGGTGCAGCCCCAGCATTTT	CATSRTGVQPQHF
TRBV2	NA	TRBJ2-3	many	TGTGCCAGCAGTGTTTCAGATACGCAGTATTTT	CASSVSDTQYF
TRBV2	NA	TRBJ1-1	many	TGTGCCAGCAGTGTCGAACATCTGAACACTGAAGCTTTCTTT	CASSVEHLNTEAFF
TRBV11-2	TRBD2	TRBJ2-2	NA	TGTGCCAGCAGCTTAGGCTACGGGGGGTCATCGTCCGGGGAGCTGTTTTTT	CASSLGYGGSSSGELFF
TRBV6-1	NA	TRBJ1-1	few	TGTGCCAGCACTCTCTTGGGGGAGATGAACACTGAAGCTTTCTTT	CASTLLGEMNTEAFF
TRBV6-2/TRBV6-3	TRBD2	TRBJ2-1	NA	TGTGCCAGCAGTACCCGGACTAGGCCGGGGGAGCAGTTCTTC	CASSTRTRPGEQFF
TRBV6-2/TRBV6-3	NA	TRBJ2-5	many	TGTGCCAGCAGTTCCGCGTTGCAAGAGACCCAGTACTTC	CASSSALQETQYF
TRBV11-1	TRBD1	TRBJ1-5	many	TGTGCCAGCAGCCGTGGACAGGCCCCCAATCAGCCCCAGCATTTT	CASSRGQAPNQPQHF
TRBV12-3/TRBV12-4	TRBD2	TRBJ2-1	NA	TGTGCCAGCAGTCCCCCGGGGGGTAGCGAGACCAATGAGCAGTTCTTC	CASSPPGGSETNEQFF
TRBV6-1	TRBD1	TRBJ2-5	NA	TGTGCCAGCAGTACACCGGGACAGGGCCAAGAGACCCAGTACTTC	CASSTPGQGQETQYF
TRBV12-3/TRBV12-4	TRBD2	TRBJ2-1	many	TGTGCCAGCAGTGCTACTAGCGGGAGTTACAATGAGCAGTTCTTC	CASSATSGSYNEQFF
TRBV28	NA	TRBJ2-3	many	TGTGCCAGCAGTTTTGGGGGTGGAGATACGCAGTATTTT	CASSFGGGDTQYF
TRBV6-1	NA	TRBJ2-1	many	TGTGCCAGCAGTGAGAGTCTAGGTTCCCGCAATGAGCAGTTCTTC	CASSESLGSRNEQFF
TRBV30	NA	TRBJ1-6	many	TGTGCCTGGAGTCGAGTTGTCTCACCCCTCCACTTT	CAWSRVVSPLHF
TRBV19	NA	TRBJ2-1	few	TGTGCCAGTAGTAAGGGGGTAAACTACAATGAGCAGTTCTTC	CASSKGVNYNEQFF
TRBV28	NA	TRBJ2-1	many	TGTGCCAGCAGGACACTTGGGACTGACTACAATGAGCAGTTCTTC	CASRTLGTDYNEQFF
TRBV2	TRBD1	TRBJ2-7	NA	TGTGCCAGCAGGTGGGACAGAGAAATCTACGAGCAGTACTTC	CASRWDREIYEQYF
TRBV20-1	TRBD1	TRBJ2-7	many	TGCAGTGCTATCCCGGGACAGGGGCTCGAGCAGTACTTC	CSAIPGQGLEQYF
TRBV9	NA	TRBJ2-7	NA	TGTGCCAGCAGCCCTCGATGGGCAGGGGACTACAATGAGCAGTACTTC	CASSPRWAGDYNEQYF
TRBV20-1	NA	TRBJ1-2	many	TGCAGTGCTAGTTCCGGACAGAGTGGCTACACCTTC	CSASSGQSGYTF
TRBV5-1	TRBD2	TRBJ2-1	many	TGCGCCAGCAGTGGGACTAGCGGGGGCAATGAGCAGTTCTTC	CASSGTSGGNEQFF
TRBV29-1	NA	TRBJ2-1	many	TGCAGCGTTAGCGAAGAATCTGGGTACAATGAGCAGTTCTTC	CSVSEESGYNEQFF